A selection of T cell receptor beta chains follows, all from one sample in a study of T-cell reconstitution after alpha-beta-depleted transplantation in children. TCRdb passed the PCR reads through MiXCR, listing each CDR3 protein once. The repertoire consists of about 110,000 distinct CDR3 sequences, with around a tenth occurring once and the leading ten covering 30% to 35%. The starting material was PBMCs, obtained before TCRalphabeta/CD19-depleted stem cell transplant. The receptors shown here come from a boy younger than 10 with acute lymphoblastic leukemia, due to receive a stem cell transplant. Both conserved end residues are part of each CDR3. Each record gives: CDR3 DNA, CDR3 protein, clone size, J gene, D gene, V gene. A D gene is named only where the DNA matches it firmly. The size field is filled for only some rows; it gives once, few, many or a size class.

CDR3nt: TGTGCCAGCAGCTTGGTTCGACTAGCTGTCGCCACCTACGAGCAGTACTTC; CDR3aa: CASSLVRLAVATYEQYF; abundance: few; j_gene: TRBJ2-7; d_gene: TRBD2; v_gene: TRBV5-5
CDR3nt: TGTGCCAGCAGCGTCTCCTTACAGGGGTACACCATATATTTT; CDR3aa: CASSVSLQGYTIYF; abundance: few; j_gene: TRBJ1-3; d_gene: TRBD1; v_gene: TRBV6-1
CDR3nt: TGTGCCAGCAGCCAACCCCCGCACTTTAGAACAGATACGCAGTATTTT; CDR3aa: CASSQPPHFRTDTQYF; abundance: .; j_gene: TRBJ2-3; d_gene: .; v_gene: TRBV6-1
CDR3nt: TGTGCCAGCAGCGTAGGCGGGAATTATCTCTACGAGCAGTACTTC; CDR3aa: CASSVGGNYLYEQYF; abundance: many; j_gene: TRBJ2-7; d_gene: .; v_gene: TRBV9
CDR3nt: TGCAGTGCTAGAAGGGGGACAGGGGGGAACACTGAAGCTTTCTTT; CDR3aa: CSARRGTGGNTEAFF; abundance: many; j_gene: TRBJ1-1; d_gene: TRBD1; v_gene: TRBV20-1
CDR3nt: TGCGCCAGCAGCTTGGCCGGGACAGGTAACACTGAAGCTTTCTTT; CDR3aa: CASSLAGTGNTEAFF; abundance: many; j_gene: TRBJ1-1; d_gene: TRBD1; v_gene: TRBV5-1
CDR3nt: TGTGCCAGCAGTCAAGGTACAGGGAGTTGGGGCAATCAGCCCCAGCATTTT; CDR3aa: CASSQGTGSWGNQPQHF; abundance: .; j_gene: TRBJ1-5; d_gene: .; v_gene: TRBV27
CDR3nt: TGTGCCAGCAGTTATCATTGGGGGAATCAGAACACTGAAGCTTTCTTT; CDR3aa: CASSYHWGNQNTEAFF; abundance: .; j_gene: TRBJ1-1; d_gene: .; v_gene: TRBV6-5
CDR3nt: TGTGCCATTACGGGACAGAACTATAATTCACCCCTCCACTTT; CDR3aa: CAITGQNYNSPLHF; abundance: many; j_gene: TRBJ1-6; d_gene: TRBD1; v_gene: TRBV7-3
CDR3nt: TGCAGCGTTTCGGGACTAGCGGGAGAGTTTGGGTCCTACGAGCAGTACTTC; CDR3aa: CSVSGLAGEFGSYEQYF; abundance: .; j_gene: TRBJ2-7; d_gene: TRBD2; v_gene: TRBV29-1
CDR3nt: TGCGCCAGCAGCTTGGTCCTGGGACAGGGGGCCGAGTCTAACTATGGCTACACCTTC; CDR3aa: CASSLVLGQGAESNYGYTF; abundance: many; j_gene: TRBJ1-2; d_gene: TRBD1; v_gene: TRBV5-1
CDR3nt: TGTGCCAGCAGCTTACGGACGGGACTAAGGGAGACCCAGTACTTC; CDR3aa: CASSLRTGLRETQYF; abundance: many; j_gene: TRBJ2-5; d_gene: TRBD2; v_gene: TRBV5-4
CDR3nt: TGTGCCAGCAGTTTTACAGGGGGAATTGAGACCCAGTACTTC; CDR3aa: CASSFTGGIETQYF; abundance: few; j_gene: TRBJ2-5; d_gene: TRBD1; v_gene: TRBV28
CDR3nt: TGTGCCAGCTCCCGTATGGGGACAGCGTACTCTAACTATGGCTACACCTTC; CDR3aa: CASSRMGTAYSNYGYTF; abundance: .; j_gene: TRBJ1-2; d_gene: TRBD1; v_gene: TRBV6-1
CDR3nt: TGTGCCAGCAGCCCCCTCGGGCGGAGCGGCGCCTACGAGCAGTACTTC; CDR3aa: CASSPLGRSGAYEQYF; abundance: few; j_gene: TRBJ2-7; d_gene: .; v_gene: TRBV4-2
CDR3nt: TGTGCCAGCAGCTTAATTGGGGGCGGCGATTCCTACAATGAGCAGTTCTTC; CDR3aa: CASSLIGGGDSYNEQFF; abundance: .; j_gene: TRBJ2-1; d_gene: .; v_gene: TRBV7-9
CDR3nt: TGCGCCAGCAGCTTCGGACTAGCGGAAACCTACGAGCAGTACTTC; CDR3aa: CASSFGLAETYEQYF; abundance: .; j_gene: TRBJ2-7; d_gene: TRBD2; v_gene: TRBV5-1
CDR3nt: TGTGCCAGCAGCTTAACTGGGGGGCGCAATGAGCAGTTCTTC; CDR3aa: CASSLTGGRNEQFF; abundance: .; j_gene: TRBJ2-1; d_gene: .; v_gene: TRBV7-9
CDR3nt: TGTGCCAGCAGCGCCGGACTACCCAGTCGGCAGTACTTC; CDR3aa: CASSAGLPSRQYF; abundance: .; j_gene: TRBJ2-7; d_gene: .; v_gene: TRBV2
CDR3nt: TGCAGTGCTAGAGATCTGCTTCTCGCGGGGCCCTACAATGAGCAGTTCTTC; CDR3aa: CSARDLLLAGPYNEQFF; abundance: many; j_gene: TRBJ2-1; d_gene: .; v_gene: TRBV20-1
CDR3nt: TGTGCCAGCAGCGTACAGGGGGCCCTGACCGGGGAGCTGTTTTTT; CDR3aa: CASSVQGALTGELFF; abundance: .; j_gene: TRBJ2-2; d_gene: TRBD1; v_gene: TRBV2
CDR3nt: TGTGCCAGCAGCTCCGGGACTGGCTCTGTCGGGGAGCTGTTTTTT; CDR3aa: CASSSGTGSVGELFF; abundance: few; j_gene: TRBJ2-2; d_gene: .; v_gene: TRBV11-2
CDR3nt: TGTGCCAGCAGCTTCGTAGCGGGGAAGAACACTGAAGCTTTCTTT; CDR3aa: CASSFVAGKNTEAFF; abundance: .; j_gene: TRBJ1-1; d_gene: .; v_gene: TRBV7-6
CDR3nt: TGTGCCAGCAGCCCCGGCGGTCAGCAGTTCTTC; CDR3aa: CASSPGGQQFF; abundance: .; j_gene: TRBJ2-1; d_gene: .; v_gene: TRBV7-6
CDR3nt: TGCAGTGCTAGATCCGGGACAGCCTATGGCTACACCTTC; CDR3aa: CSARSGTAYGYTF; abundance: .; j_gene: TRBJ1-2; d_gene: TRBD1; v_gene: TRBV20-1
CDR3nt: TGCAGTGCTATGGGGGGCAAGGGGGGACAGGGGCTTAGGGAGCAGTACTTC; CDR3aa: CSAMGGKGGQGLREQYF; abundance: many; j_gene: TRBJ2-7; d_gene: TRBD1; v_gene: TRBV20-1
CDR3nt: TGTGCCAGCAGTACCGGGACAGGGGGCAGGGAGCAGTACTTC; CDR3aa: CASSTGTGGREQYF; abundance: few; j_gene: TRBJ2-7; d_gene: TRBD1; v_gene: TRBV28
CDR3nt: TGTGCCAGCAGTTTTCAGAGGGGGCGACGACAAGAGACCCAGTACTTC; CDR3aa: CASSFQRGRRQETQYF; abundance: few; j_gene: TRBJ2-5; d_gene: TRBD1; v_gene: TRBV28
CDR3nt: TGTGCCAGCAGCAAATCAGGGCAGTACTTC; CDR3aa: CASSKSGQYF; abundance: few; j_gene: TRBJ2-7; d_gene: .; v_gene: TRBV21-1
CDR3nt: TGTGCCAGTAGACTAGCCCCGAACACCGGGGAGCTGTTTTTT; CDR3aa: CASRLAPNTGELFF; abundance: few; j_gene: TRBJ2-2; d_gene: .; v_gene: TRBV19
CDR3nt: TGTGCCAGCTCACCAACCGGGGGCACCGGGGAGCTGTTTTTT; CDR3aa: CASSPTGGTGELFF; abundance: .; j_gene: TRBJ2-2; d_gene: .; v_gene: TRBV18
CDR3nt: TGTGCCAGCAGTGAATGGGCAGATACGCAGTATTTT; CDR3aa: CASSEWADTQYF; abundance: .; j_gene: TRBJ2-3; d_gene: .; v_gene: TRBV6-1
CDR3nt: TGTGCCATCACCAACGGAGGGATAACTGGCTACACCTTC; CDR3aa: CAITNGGITGYTF; abundance: many; j_gene: TRBJ1-2; d_gene: .; v_gene: TRBV10-3
CDR3nt: TGTGCCAGCAGTCCCTCCGGCAGCGCGAACACCGGGGAGCTGTTTTTT; CDR3aa: CASSPSGSANTGELFF; abundance: .; j_gene: TRBJ2-2; d_gene: .; v_gene: TRBV12-3/TRBV12-4
CDR3nt: TGTGCCAGCAGCTTAACAGATACGCAGTATTTT; CDR3aa: CASSLTDTQYF; abundance: many; j_gene: TRBJ2-3; d_gene: .; v_gene: TRBV5-1
CDR3nt: TGTGCCATGAGAAAAAGGGGCACCTATGGCTACACCTTC; CDR3aa: CAMRKRGTYGYTF; abundance: .; j_gene: TRBJ1-2; d_gene: .; v_gene: TRBV28
CDR3nt: TGTGCCAGCAGCTTAGGATTGATGGCGGGAGTGGGAGAGACCCAGTACTTC; CDR3aa: CASSLGLMAGVGETQYF; abundance: few; j_gene: TRBJ2-5; d_gene: TRBD2; v_gene: TRBV11-2
CDR3nt: TGTGCCAGCTGGTATAGCAATCAGCCCCAGCATTTT; CDR3aa: CASWYSNQPQHF; abundance: .; j_gene: TRBJ1-5; d_gene: .; v_gene: TRBV28
CDR3nt: TGTGCCAGCAGTGCTAGCGGGAGGAGCTCCTACGAGCAGTACTTC; CDR3aa: CASSASGRSSYEQYF; abundance: .; j_gene: TRBJ2-7; d_gene: TRBD2; v_gene: TRBV28
CDR3nt: TGTGCCAGCACCCGGACAGGGATCTCTGGAAACACCATATATTTT; CDR3aa: CASTRTGISGNTIYF; abundance: .; j_gene: TRBJ1-3; d_gene: TRBD1; v_gene: TRBV6-1
CDR3nt: TGTGCCAGCAGTTACTCCGAGTCGAGCTCCTACGAGCAGTACTTC; CDR3aa: CASSYSESSSYEQYF; abundance: .; j_gene: TRBJ2-7; d_gene: .; v_gene: TRBV6-5
CDR3nt: TGTGCTAGCAGCTTAAGGGGCCACTTCACAGATACGCAGTATTTT; CDR3aa: CASSLRGHFTDTQYF; abundance: few; j_gene: TRBJ2-3; d_gene: .; v_gene: TRBV7-7
CDR3nt: TGTGCCAGCAGCTTGGGGGTCCTCGGGGAGCTGTTTTTT; CDR3aa: CASSLGVLGELFF; abundance: few; j_gene: TRBJ2-2; d_gene: .; v_gene: TRBV5-4
CDR3nt: TGTGCCAGCAGCTTAGCTAGCGCTTACTACAATGAGCAGTTCTTC; CDR3aa: CASSLASAYYNEQFF; abundance: many; j_gene: TRBJ2-1; d_gene: .; v_gene: TRBV7-9
CDR3nt: TGCAGTGCTAGAGACACAGAGACCTATGGCTACACCTTC; CDR3aa: CSARDTETYGYTF; abundance: .; j_gene: TRBJ1-2; d_gene: .; v_gene: TRBV20-1
CDR3nt: TGTGCCAGCATTAATAGCGGGAGAACAGATACGCAGTATTTT; CDR3aa: CASINSGRTDTQYF; abundance: .; j_gene: TRBJ2-3; d_gene: TRBD2; v_gene: TRBV12-3/TRBV12-4
CDR3nt: TGTGCCAGCAGCCATAGCGGGAGGGCCGGGTACGAGCAGTACTTC; CDR3aa: CASSHSGRAGYEQYF; abundance: many; j_gene: TRBJ2-7; d_gene: TRBD2; v_gene: TRBV7-2
CDR3nt: TGTGCCAGCAGTGTGGCTGCGGACGGGAACACTGAAGCTTTCTTT; CDR3aa: CASSVAADGNTEAFF; abundance: many; j_gene: TRBJ1-1; d_gene: .; v_gene: TRBV6-1
CDR3nt: TGTGCCTGGAGTCGGCTAGCGGGGTACAATGAGCAGTTCTTC; CDR3aa: CAWSRLAGYNEQFF; abundance: .; j_gene: TRBJ2-1; d_gene: TRBD2; v_gene: TRBV30
CDR3nt: TGTGCCAGCAGTGCGGTCCATAGCAATCAGCCCCAGCATTTT; CDR3aa: CASSAVHSNQPQHF; abundance: many; j_gene: TRBJ1-5; d_gene: .; v_gene: TRBV6-1
CDR3nt: TGCAGTGCGCAGGGTGGTCCTTACGAGCAGTACTTC; CDR3aa: CSAQGGPYEQYF; abundance: many; j_gene: TRBJ2-7; d_gene: .; v_gene: TRBV20-1
CDR3nt: TGCGCCAGCAGCCCCGGAACCTTAGGGACAATCGTCACAGATACGCAGTATTTT; CDR3aa: CASSPGTLGTIVTDTQYF; abundance: many; j_gene: TRBJ2-3; d_gene: .; v_gene: TRBV5-1
CDR3nt: TGCAGTGCTACAACCCCGGGGCGGGAGACCCAGTACTTC; CDR3aa: CSATTPGRETQYF; abundance: .; j_gene: TRBJ2-5; d_gene: .; v_gene: TRBV20-1
CDR3nt: TGTGCCACGAGCGGGTCTTACAATGAGCAGTTCTTC; CDR3aa: CATSGSYNEQFF; abundance: many; j_gene: TRBJ2-1; d_gene: .; v_gene: TRBV27